Each of the 19 T cell receptor beta chains below was sequenced from the same sample in a study of CD8 T cells in ankylosing spondylitis. Their target antigens are unknown. Regarding the study as a whole: Ankylosing spondylitis blood appeared to carry a characteristic TCR beta motif of several highly homologous variants.

TCRdb reprocessed the 5' RACE reads via MiXCR and lists one record per CDR3 protein. The table includes some 840,000 distinct CDR3 sequences, roughly 12% detected once. Sequencing was performed on blood, either unsorted or a sorted T cell fraction (not recorded which). These receptors were taken from a male donor with ankylosing spondylitis.

The V call is TRBV9, the J call TRBJ2-3, with D uncertain. Germline-derived CDR1 and CDR2 are SGDLS and YYNGEE. V was trimmed by 2 bases and J by 0 bases, leaving 10 bases between them. CDR3 length equals 15 residues. The CDR3 DNA reads TGTGCCAGCAGCGTGCAACATCCTAGCACAGATACGCAGTATTTT. Protein product: CASSVQHPSTDTQYF. Full variable domain (remainder filled in from reference TRBV9 and TRBJ2-3): DSGVTQTPKHLITATGQRVTLRCSPRSGDLSVYWYQQSLDQGLQFLIQYYNGEERAKGNILERFSAQQFPDLHSELNLSSLELGDSALYFCASSVQHPSTDTQYFGPGTRLTVL.

Many counts were recorded for this clonotype. The rearrangement uses TRBV5-1 and TRBJ2-1, with D unclear. CDR1 and CDR2 (germline): SGHRS, YFSETQ. Trimming took 2 bases from V and 3 from J, leaving 12 bases between them. This CDR3 contains 15 residues. Here the CDR3 reads CASSLEVRLYNEQFF. The CDR3 coding sequence is TGCGCCAGCAGCTTAGAAGTCCGGCTCTACAATGAGCAGTTCTTC. Using reference TRBV5-1 and TRBJ2-1 for the parts outside the CDR3, the full variable domain is KAGVTQTPRYLIKTRGQQVTLSCSPISGHRSVSWYQQTPGQGLQFLFEYFSETQRNKGNFPGRFSGRQFSNSRSEMNVSTLELGDSALYLCASSLEVRLYNEQFFGPGTRLTVL.

This clonotype has a handful of counts. The chain joins TRBV12-3 or TRBV12-4 to TRBJ1-2; 8 bases line up with TRBD1. The ends lost 8 bases at V and 4 bases at J; junction bases unmatched: 15. CDR3 length: 16 residues. CDR3 loop: CASALVAGGSAYGYTF. The CDR3 region has the DNA TGTGCCAGCGCCCTGGTGGCAGGGGGCTCTGCCTATGGCTACACCTTC.

This clonotype was recorded a few times. The V gene is TRBV20-1, the J gene TRBJ2-5, with TRBD2 matching 11 bases. From germline, CDR1 is DFQATT and CDR2 SNEGSKA (reference sequence). This CDR3 contains 14 residues. V was pared by 7 bases and J by 4 bases, with 8 bases of the junction left unmatched. The chain's CDR3 is CSVLRLAGRETQYF. CDR3 nucleotide sequence: TGCAGTGTTCTGAGACTAGCGGGAAGAGAGACCCAGTACTTC.

This clonotype was seen more than once but under ten times. CDR3 sequence: CASSEPGQIYPYEQYF. Here the CDR3 DNA reads TGTGCCAGCAGCGAACCGGGACAGATTTACCCCTACGAGCAGTACTTC. The J gene is TRBJ2-7, the V gene TRBV6-2 or TRBV6-3; TRBD1 matches 7 bases. This CDR3 contains 16 residues. Germline CDR1 is MNHEY and CDR2 is SVGEGT. Trimming removed 6 bases from V and 2 bases from J; junction bases left unmatched: 13.

This clonotype was detected only a few times. The chain combines TRBV2 with TRBJ2-7; the match to TRBD1 covers 8 bases. The J segment lost 4 bases and the V segment lost 4 bases, leaving 9 bases of the junction unmatched. CDR3 length: 15 amino acids. The V gene's germline CDR1 is SNHLY and CDR2 FYNNEI. CDR3 loop: CASSVSQGAIYEQYF. CDR3 bases: TGTGCCAGCAGTGTGAGTCAGGGGGCGATATACGAGCAGTACTTC.

The chain has TRBV7-9 and TRBJ1-6; D not resolved. With 5 bases removed from V and 11 bases from J, the gap between germline ends came to 16 bases. The CDR3 is made up of 14 amino acids. Germline CDR1 SEHNR, CDR2 FQNEAQ (reference sequence). This CDR3 is CASSPPRDSTPLHF. The CDR3 DNA follows: TGTGCCAGCAGCCCACCGAGGGATAGTACACCCCTCCACTTT.

This clonotype was detected only a few times. This chain uses TRBV15 with TRBJ2-1; TRBD2 aligns across 8 bases. V gave up 0 bases and J gave up 5 bases; unmatched junction bases: 9. The CDR3 spans 17 residues. Germline loops: CDR1 LNHNV, CDR2 YYDKDF (reference sequence). The CDR3: CATSRDLPGGSNNEQFF. DNA for the CDR3: TGTGCCACCAGCAGAGATCTGCCGGGAGGGAGTAACAATGAGCAGTTCTTC.

This clonotype turned up a few times. The rearrangement links TRBV24-1 to TRBJ2-1; weak D call: TRBD1 (6 bases). The CDR3 totals 13 residues. Trimming took 1 base from V and 11 from J, leaving 11 bases between them. Germline V CDR1 and CDR2: KGHDR, SFDVKD. The CDR3: CATSDFGQQKQFF. The DNA for the CDR3 is TGTGCCACCAGTGATTTTGGACAGCAAAAGCAGTTCTTC.

This chain links TRBV2 with TRBJ1-4; D is undetermined. V was pared by 7 bases and J by 6 bases, with 12 bases between. The CDR3 extends over 13 amino acids. CDR1 and CDR2 (germline): SNHLY, FYNNEI. CDR3 loop: CASTTELDEKLFF. The CDR3 DNA sequence: TGTGCCAGCACCACAGAATTGGATGAAAAACTGTTTTTT.

This clonotype was counted ten times or more. The V call is TRBV6-5, the J call TRBJ1-2; 9 bases are shared with TRBD1. The trim removed 6 bases at V and 8 bases at J, leaving 7 bases unmatched. CDR3 size: 13 residues. The germline V gene encodes CDR1 MNHEY and CDR2 SVGAGI. CDR3 DNA sequence: TGTGCCAGCAGGTTAGGGACAGGGCACGGCTACACCTTC. Its protein product is CASRLGTGHGYTF.

This chain joins TRBV7-2 and TRBJ1-5; no firm D call. The CDR3 totals 13 residues. The germline V and J ends were trimmed by 5 bases and 5 bases, with 10 bases remaining between them. The germline CDR1 and CDR2 sequences are SGHTA and FQGNSA. The CDR3 DNA reads TGTGCCAGCAGCCCGGCTACGTATCAGCCCCAGCATTTT. It translates to CASSPATYQPQHF.

As for this clonotype: A much larger clone differs from this one at a single base, so this may be a read error. The rearrangement joins TRBV5-1 to TRBJ2-7; 10 bases are a match to TRBD1. The V and J ends lost 3 bases and 3 bases, in that order; junction bases with no gene match: 6. CDR1 and CDR2 (germline): SGHRS, YFSETQ. The CDR3 is made up of 15 amino acids. The CDR3 bases are TGCGCCAGCAGCTGGGGCGGGACAGGGGACTACGAGCAGTACTTC. Protein product: CASSWGGTGDYEQYF.

CDR3 sequence reads: CSAQGDLTYEQYF. The CDR3 DNA is TGCAGTGCCCAGGGGGACCTTACCTACGAGCAGTACTTC. V usage is TRBV20-1 and J usage is TRBJ2-7, with TRBD1 matching over 7 bases. The V gene end was trimmed by 6 bases and the J gene end by 2 bases; junction bases not matched to a gene: 7. This CDR3 has 13 amino acids. Germline CDR1 reads DFQATT; CDR2 reads SNEGSKA (reference sequence).

The genes are TRBV5-6 and TRBJ2-1; TRBD2 matches at 7 bases. J lost 7 bases, V lost 0 bases, and 10 bases had no gene match. Germline V gene sequence: CDR1 SGHDT, CDR2 YYEEEE. This CDR3 spans 16 amino acids. Here the CDR3 reads CASSLVGGRSGNEQFF. The CDR3 coding sequence is TGTGCCAGCAGCTTGGTAGGCGGGAGATCGGGTAATGAGCAGTTCTTC.

This clonotype was observed a handful of times. The chain employs TRBV18 and TRBJ2-7; D ambiguous. The V and J ends lost 3 bases and 0 bases respectively, with 12 bases between them. CDR1 is KGHSH and CDR2 is LQKENI in the germline V gene. CDR3 size: 15 residues. CDR3 sequence reads: CASSPSRWDSYEQYF. CDR3 nucleotide sequence: TGTGCCAGCTCACCTTCCCGGTGGGACTCCTACGAGCAGTACTTC.

This clonotype came up a few times. The rearrangement links TRBV4-2 to TRBJ2-1; TRBD2 matches at 14 bases. Per the germline V gene, CDR1 is LGHNA and CDR2 is YNFKEQ. J gave up 8 bases and V 4 bases, and 4 bases lay outside the gene matches. This CDR3 contains 15 residues. CDR3 residues: CASSPGLAGDYEQFF. The CDR3 DNA sequence: TGTGCCAGCAGCCCGGGACTAGCGGGAGACTATGAGCAGTTCTTC.

J is TRBJ2-7 and V is TRBV5-5, with D possibly matching TRBD1 (6 bases). In germline, CDR1 is SGHKS, CDR2 YYEKEE (reference sequence). Trimming removed 4 bases at V and 4 bases at J, with 15 bases between. CDR3 length equals 14 residues. The DNA for the CDR3 is TGTGCCAGCAGCGCCGCCAGGGGCTTTTACGAGCAGTACTTC. Residues: CASSAARGFYEQYF.

V and J are TRBV7-2 and TRBJ1-5; TRBD1 is a possible D gene (5 bases). The ends were cut back, 4 bases at V and 10 bases at J, with 14 bases in the middle. This CDR3 is built from 13 residues. Germline CDR1 is SGHTA and CDR2 is FQGNSA. CDR3 DNA sequence: TGTGCCAGCAGCTCGTCCCTTCAGGGACCCCAGCATTTT. It specifies CASSSSLQGPQHF.